This T cell receptor (beta chain) was identified in a study of cytomegalovirus exposure and HLA in healthy donors. Whole-study results and caveats: Reportedly, diagnosis of cytomegalovirus status by the classifier showed high specificity and sensitivity. As a later analysis showed, several of the most significant clusters appeared to be linked to common viral pathogens. Association of 16,951 TCR beta sequences with HLA alleles was found at 0.05 false discovery rate in a later analysis. Most of the CMV-associated TCR beta chains (in a later analysis) appeared to be HLA-restricted.

CDR1 and CDR2 (germline): MDHEN, SYDVKM. J gave up 4 bases and V 5 bases, and 0 bases lay outside the gene matches. This CDR3 is built from 13 residues. As for this clone: Its antigen is unidentified.

Primers for the PCR totalled 60 Vbeta and 13 Jbeta. The table came from immunoSEQ multiplex PCR; TCRdb's copy has only in-frame clones and leaves some out. The repertoire consists of about 190,000 clones, with approximately 12% occurring once and the leading ten covering over 6.5%. This TCR was recovered from a man in his forties or fifties in good health and CMV-seropositive. The J gene is TRBJ1-5, the V gene TRBV28; 9 bases agree with TRBD1. Sequencing was performed on PBMCs. CDR3 region: CASSGQGNQPQHF. In DNA, the CDR3 is TGTGCCAGCAGTGGACAGGGGAATCAGCCCCAGCATTTT. The whole variable domain, filled in from reference TRBV28 and TRBJ1-5, reads DVKVTQSSRYLVKRTGEKVFLECVQDMDHENMFWYRQDPGLGLRLIYFSYDVKMKEKGDIPEGYSVSREKKERFSLILESASTNQTSMYLCASSGQGNQPQHFGDGTRLSIL.